The 12 T cell receptor beta chains listed next were all sequenced from one sample in a study of T-cell reconstitution after alpha-beta-depleted transplantation in children. The authors prepared the TCRbeta library with unique molecular identifiers. MiXCR was run by TCRdb on the PCR reads, yielding one entry per CDR3 protein. The table lists approximately 500,000 distinct CDR3 sequences, roughly 10% of them singletons. The sample in question was PBMCs, obtained before TCRalphabeta/CD19-depleted stem cell transplant. The receptors come from a child aged 2 to 15 with inherited bone marrow failure, due to receive a stem cell transplant.

In regard to this clonotype: A much larger clone lies a single base off, so this may be a read error. The V gene is TRBV7-9, the J gene TRBJ2-5; 10 bases are a match to TRBD1. The CDR3 has 15 residues. Germline V CDR1 and CDR2: SEHNR, FQNEAQ (reference sequence). CDR3: CAGSLKTGGRETQYF. The CDR3 DNA sequence: TGTGCCGGCAGCTTAAAGACAGGGGGCAGGGAGACCCAGTACTTC.

This clonotype was detected many times. The chain employs TRBV19 and TRBJ2-7; D perhaps matches TRBD1 (6 bases). V lost 5 bases, J lost 6 bases, and 20 bases lay in between. The V gene's germline CDR1 is LNHDA and CDR2 SQIVND (reference sequence). The CDR3 length is 15 residues. The CDR3 loop is CASSPAGRGISEQYF. In DNA form, the CDR3 reads TGTGCCAGTAGTCCGGCTGGAAGGGGGATTTCCGAGCAGTACTTC.

As for this clonotype: A much larger clonotype is one base distant, so this may be a read error. This rearrangement joins TRBV19 to TRBJ2-1; D could derive from TRBD1 or TRBD2 (6 bases each). The CDR3 runs 15 residues. CDR1 and CDR2 (germline): LNHDA, SQIVND (reference sequence). CDR3 in amino acids: CASSIGGTSYNVQFF. The CDR3 bases are TGTGCCAGTAGTATAGGCGGGACATCCTACAATGTGCAGTTCTTC.

The rearrangement uses TRBV7-2 and TRBJ2-7, with a possible D match to TRBD2 (6 bases). The CDR3 loop spans 16 amino acids. Germline-derived CDR1 and CDR2 are SGHTA and FQGNSA. The V end lost 6 bases, the J end lost 4 bases, and 22 bases lay between the germline ends. The CDR3 DNA follows: TGTGCCAGCAGTCAAATAGGGGCTAGCGCATCGTACGAGCAGTACTTC. Translation: CASSQIGASASYEQYF.

This clonotype was seen repeatedly, ten times or more. The chain is built from TRBV5-1 and TRBJ2-7, with TRBD1 matching over 8 bases. This CDR3 comprises 14 residues. Germline V gene data show CDR1 as SGHRS and CDR2 as YFSETQ. Unmatched junction bases numbered 6, after V lost 4 bases and J lost 3 bases. CDR3 DNA: TGCGCCAGCAGCCCGGGACAGGCAAACTACGAGCAGTACTTC. Translated, it gives CASSPGQANYEQYF.

Remarks on this clonotype: Given a much more abundant clone one base away, this may be a read error. The chain uses TRBV4-3 and TRBJ1-1; possible D gene TRBD1, 5 bases. Germline V gives CDR1 LGHNA, CDR2 YSLEER. The CDR3 runs 15 residues. V was pared by 2 bases and J by 5 bases, with 15 bases between. The CDR3 reads CASSQRLSGGTEAFF. CDR3 coding DNA: TGCGCCAGCAGCCAACGTCTATCCGGGGGAACTGAAGCTTTCTTT.

This clonotype came up many times. The V gene is TRBV5-1, the J gene TRBJ2-7; TRBD1 aligns across 7 bases. V was pared by 4 bases and J by 5 bases, with 3 bases of the junction left unmatched. CDR3 length equals 12 residues. Germline CDR1 and CDR2: SGHRS and YFSETQ. CDR3 sequence: CASSTTGNEQYF. CDR3 bases: TGCGCCAGCAGCACGACAGGGAACGAGCAGTACTTC.

This clonotype turned up a few times. This chain uses TRBV28 with TRBJ2-7; TRBD2 might be the D (6 bases). In germline, CDR1 is MDHEN, CDR2 SYDVKM. Trimming stripped 2 bases from V and 1 base from J, with 15 bases between. This CDR3 contains 16 residues. CDR3 DNA sequence: TGTGCCAGCAGTTTAGTTCCGGGGAGCGGGTCCTACGAGCAGTACTTC. This gives the protein CASSLVPGSGSYEQYF.

This clonotype has at least ten counts. J is TRBJ2-7 and V is TRBV10-2, with D possibly matching TRBD1 (5 bases). The CDR3 contains 15 residues. Germline CDR1 is WSHSY and CDR2 is SAAADI. V lost 5 bases to trimming and J lost 2 bases, with 16 bases between them. CDR3 in amino acids: CASSPRDSLPYEQYF. The CDR3 coding sequence is TGCGCCAGCAGTCCCAGGGATAGCTTGCCCTACGAGCAGTACTTC.

This clonotype showed up just a few times. This chain uses TRBV20-1 with TRBJ2-1; 9 bases align to TRBD2. CDR3 size: 15 residues. In germline, CDR1 is DFQATT, CDR2 SNEGSKA (reference sequence). V was pared by 6 bases and J by 8 bases, with 14 bases of the junction left unmatched. The CDR3 nucleotides read TGCAGTGCCGCTCGGGGCGGGAGGGCCCAACATGAGCAGTTCTTC. Its translation is CSAARGGRAQHEQFF.

This clonotype was counted a few times. V and J are TRBV20-1 and TRBJ2-1; D gene uncertain. Germline loops: CDR1 DFQATT, CDR2 SNEGSKA (reference sequence). Trimming pared 0 bases from V and 2 bases from J, leaving 17 bases between. This CDR3 has 17 residues. The CDR3 loop reads CSARDIRAAQTYNEQFF. In DNA, the CDR3 is TGCAGTGCTAGAGATATTAGGGCGGCGCAAACCTACAATGAGCAGTTCTTC.

This clonotype was seen many times. This rearrangement joins TRBV5-1 to TRBJ2-1; TRBD2 matches at 11 bases. In germline, CDR1 is SGHRS, CDR2 YFSETQ. V was clipped by 5 bases and J by 12 bases; unmatched bases: 16. This CDR3 is built from 16 residues. Written as DNA, the CDR3 is TGCGCCAGCAGGTCCAACAGGGGCCTTAGCGGGAGGGGGCAGTTCTTC. Translation gives CASRSNRGLSGRGQFF.